This section outlines one T cell receptor beta chain sequence together with its context. Its antigen remains unknown. Random hexamers were used to reverse transcribe the RNA input (roughly 0.5 to 1 ug). The CDR3 of TCR beta was amplified by immunoSEQ multiplex PCR across 54 Vbeta and 13 Jbeta. A single record per CDR3 protein comes from TCRdb applying MiXCR to the immunoSEQ multiplex PCR reads. The table records approximately 210,000 distinct CDR3 sequences, about 96% of them present only once. This CDR3 has 14 residues. Germline V gene data show CDR1 as DFQATT and CDR2 as SNEGSKA (reference sequence). The V segment lost 3 bases and the J segment 7 bases; nucleotides outside the gene matches: 10. The sample is drawn from a study of CD8 T cells in Susac syndrome. TCR beta sequences were obtained from blood CD8+ and CD4+ T cells. The CD8+ and CD4+ T cells were isolated magnetically using a negative isolation approach, whereas the TEMRA cells were enriched by FACS.

Findings of the study overall: The number of individuals included in the study's TCR sequencing and HLA analysis was acknowledged as relatively small.

The receptor was derived from a human donor with multiple sclerosis. V usage is TRBV20-1 and J usage is TRBJ2-7; 9 nucleotides line up with TRBD2. The sequenced sample was CD4+ T cells from PBMCs. The CDR3 nucleotides read TGCAGTGCTAGCGCAGGACGTCTAGCGGGAGAGCAGTACTTC. This sequence encodes CSASAGRLAGEQYF.